The 9 T cell receptor beta chains below all came from one sample that was sequenced in a study of molecular identifiers for immune sequencing clone quantification. TCRdb re-analysed the PCR reads in MiXCR, keeping a single row per CDR3 protein. The table lists approximately 320,000 distinct CDR3 sequences, roughly 24% of them singletons. The sequenced material came from naive CD8+ T cells from blood, with Jurkat cell RNA spiked in. Subset indicated: FACS-sorted CD8+CD4-CCR7+CD45RA+ naive T cells. The source is a human donor in good health. Some libraries in this study had Jurkat cell RNA spiked in.

This clonotype turned up a few times. V usage is TRBV25-1 and J usage is TRBJ2-7, with 8 bases matching TRBD1. CDR3 length: 15 amino acids. CDR1 MGHDK and CDR2 SYGVNS come from the germline V gene. Germline trimming cut 6 bases from V and 2 bases from J; bases unmatched to any gene: 9. The CDR3 nucleotides are TGTGCCAGCAGAGACGACAGGGGTTCCCCCTACGAGCAGTACTTC. Protein sequence: CASRDDRGSPYEQYF.

This clonotype has a handful of counts. The gene calls are TRBV10-2 and TRBJ2-3; D unresolved. The CDR3 consists of 13 residues. Trimming removed 6 bases at V and 5 bases at J, with 12 bases between. CDR1 is WSHSY, CDR2 SAAADI, per germline. CDR3 amino acids: CASSSTPIDTQYF. In nucleotides, the CDR3 is TGCGCCAGCAGCTCGACTCCAATAGATACGCAGTATTTT.

The V gene is TRBV20-1, the J gene TRBJ2-7; D assignment may be TRBD1 or TRBD2 (5 bases each). Germline-derived CDR1 and CDR2 are DFQATT and SNEGSKA (reference sequence). CDR3 length equals 13 residues. Trimming removed 2 bases from V and 4 bases from J, with 12 bases in between. This CDR3 is CSARWDLNYEQYF. In nucleotides, the CDR3 is TGCAGTGCTAGATGGGACCTAAATTACGAGCAGTACTTC.

In its sample, this clonotype was seen many times. V and J are TRBV20-1 and TRBJ2-3, with 11 bases that match TRBD2. CDR3 size: 15 residues. V gave up 6 bases and J gave up 4 bases; unmatched junction bases: 9. The germline V gene has CDR1 DFQATT and CDR2 SNEGSKA (reference sequence). CDR3 protein: CSAHHSGGVADTQYF. In DNA form, the CDR3 reads TGCAGTGCCCATCATAGCGGGGGGGTAGCAGATACGCAGTATTTT.

This clonotype occurred a few times. The chain has TRBV20-1 and TRBJ2-4; 7 bases agree with TRBD2. V lost 4 bases and J lost 2; bases outside the gene matches: 14. From germline, CDR1 is DFQATT and CDR2 SNEGSKA (reference sequence). CDR3 length equals 17 residues. CDR3 protein: CSAIWPGSGSTKNIQYF. The CDR3 coding sequence is TGCAGTGCTATATGGCCGGGTAGCGGGTCGACCAAAAACATTCAGTACTTC.

This clonotype was observed many times. The CDR3 sequence: CASSSPLRLAEDEVRAKNIQYF. Here the CDR3 DNA reads TGTGCCAGCAGCTCCCCTCTCCGACTAGCGGAGGACGAAGTTAGAGCCAAAAACATTCAGTACTTC. The J gene is TRBJ2-4, the V gene TRBV7-9, with 9 positions matching TRBD2. CDR3 size: 22 residues. Losses at the gene ends were 4 bases for V and 0 bases for J; bases not matched to a gene: 22. Germline V gives CDR1 SEHNR, CDR2 FQNEAQ (reference sequence).

This clonotype was seen a handful of times. The rearrangement links TRBV4-1 to TRBJ1-1; TRBD1 is a possible D gene (5 bases). CDR3 length equals 16 residues. Trimming took off 2 bases at V and 5 bases at J, with 18 bases between the two ends. Per the germline V gene, CDR1 is MGHRA and CDR2 is YSYEKL. CDR3 amino acids: CASSQSGLNRWTEAFF. CDR3 in DNA: TGCGCCAGCAGCCAATCCGGGCTAAACAGGTGGACTGAAGCTTTCTTT.

This clonotype was detected a few times. A much larger clone lies a single base off, so this may be a read error. The V and J genes are TRBV7-2 and TRBJ2-7; D call uncertain. Germline values: CDR1 SGHTA, CDR2 FQGNSA. This CDR3 has 14 residues. V lost 3 bases to trimming and J lost 2 bases, with 11 bases between them. The CDR3 protein is CASSFLGPTYEQYF. In DNA form, the CDR3 reads TGTGCCAGCAGCTTTTTAGGTCCTACCTACGAGCAGTACTTC.

This clonotype came up a few times. The chain employs TRBV18 and TRBJ2-4; D not certain. This CDR3 has 14 residues. Deletions cut 0 bases from V and 8 bases from J, with 11 bases between. The germline V gene encodes CDR1 KGHSH and CDR2 LQKENI. The DNA of the CDR3 is TGTGCCAGCTCACCACCCCCCCCAACTGACATTCAGTACTTC. This encodes CASSPPPPTDIQYF.